This T cell receptor (beta chain) was identified in a study of vaccination and CD4 T cells after COVID-19. Study context: The makeup of the convalescents was six males and four females, two of them Hispanic. Control wells got either CEFX epitopes, HIV-1 Nef peptides, or no peptide at all.

On this clonotype itself: What it binds is not known.

The CDR3 extends over 14 amino acids. Germline CDR1 is MNHNS and CDR2 is SASEGT. Unmatched junction bases numbered 6, after V lost 6 bases and J lost 4 bases. The assay that was used to sequence DNA from cultured CD4+ T cells was the Oncomine TCR Beta short-read assay. TCRdb analysed the PCR reads with MiXCR anew, one entry per CDR3 protein. The repertoire holds 15,000 or so distinct CDR3 sequences, with 50% to 65% as singletons. Treatment described: approximately nine-day PBMC culture with coronavirus spike peptide pools or control peptides (ViraFEST assay). Expansion of antigen-specific T cells with peptide pools by ViraFEST preceded sequencing of TCRs. The cultures had half their medium swapped for fresh IL-2 medium on days 3 and 7.

V usage is TRBV6-1 and J usage is TRBJ2-3; 8 bases match TRBD1. The sample was CD4+ T cells from blood, cultured in vitro. This clonotype was obtained from a human donor who had recovered from COVID-19. The CDR3 bases are TGTGCCAGCAGACCGGACAGGGTGTCAGATACGCAGTATTTT. It yields the protein CASRPDRVSDTQYF.